The 28 T cell receptor beta chains given below trace back to one sample, sequenced in a study of radiotherapy plus CTLA-4 blockade in lung cancer. Assay: immunoSEQ multiplex PCR; the TCRdb copy retains only in-frame clones and omits some. The profile shows about 97,000 clones, 65% to 75% of them singletons. This specimen was peripheral blood, taken from a patient treated with radiotherapy plus ipilimumab. Receptors originate from a human donor with non-small cell lung cancer who had a partial response to radiotherapy plus ipilimumab. Some clones in this sample may be carry-over from other donors' samples.

The chain carries TRBV4-3 and TRBJ1-3, with TRBD1 matching 12 bases. Per germline, CDR1 LGHNA and CDR2 YSLEER. There are 15 residues in the CDR3. Trimming removed 2 bases from V and 11 bases from J; junction bases left unmatched: 7. The CDR3 nucleotides read TGCGCCAGCAGCCAAAACCGGGACAGGGGGCTTCCCATATATTTT. Translating it yields CASSQNRDRGLPIYF.

This rearrangement joins TRBV2 to TRBJ2-5; 9 bases are a match to TRBD2. CDR1 and CDR2 (germline): SNHLY, FYNNEI. The length of the CDR3 is 14 residues. Germline trimming cut 4 bases from V and 3 bases from J; bases unmatched to any gene: 3. The CDR3 is CASSVVAGEETQYF. DNA for the CDR3: TGTGCCAGCAGTGTGGTAGCGGGAGAAGAGACCCAGTACTTC.

This clone was counted a few times. The rearrangement links TRBV10-1 to TRBJ1-1, with TRBD1 identical over 7 bases. Germline-derived CDR1 and CDR2 are WNHNN and SYGVQD (reference sequence). Trimming at V came to 5 bases and at J to 6 bases, leaving 9 bases not matched to a gene. The CDR3 has 14 amino acids. CDR3 DNA: TGCGCCAGCAGTCAAGGACAGGAGTGGGCTGAAGCTTTCTTT. Protein product: CASSQGQEWAEAFF.

The J gene is TRBJ2-7, the V gene TRBV7-2; no reliable D call. This CDR3 comprises 13 residues. Trimming cost V 0 bases and J 2 bases, with 5 bases left between them. The germline V gene has CDR1 SGHTA and CDR2 FQGNSA. The CDR3 DNA reads as TGTGCCAGCAGCTTAGCTATTCCCTACGAGCAGTACTTC. It specifies CASSLAIPYEQYF.

The rearrangement uses TRBV4-2 and TRBJ1-2, with TRBD1 as a possible D gene (5 bases). V was pared by 0 bases and J by 5 bases, with 22 bases between. The CDR3 contains 18 residues. Germline lookup yields CDR1 LGHNA and CDR2 YNFKEQ. The CDR3 protein is CASSQDIAGSNLWYGYTF. The CDR3 nucleotides read TGTGCCAGCAGCCAAGATATTGCAGGGTCCAACCTATGGTATGGCTACACCTTC.

This chain uses TRBV28 with TRBJ1-5; TRBD1 might be the D (5 bases). The CDR3 sequence is 14 residues long. V lost 1 base, J lost 6 bases, and 10 bases lay in between. CDR1 MDHEN and CDR2 SYDVKM come from the germline V gene. CDR3 DNA: TGTGCCAGCAGTTTATCGGACATACTTCAGCCCCAGCATTTT. This encodes CASSLSDILQPQHF.

A single count supports this clone. The chain links TRBV6-6 to TRBJ1-6, with 7 bases identical to TRBD1. Germline values: CDR1 MNHNY, CDR2 SVGAGI (reference sequence). The CDR3 extends over 14 amino acids. The ends lost 6 bases at V and 9 bases at J; junction bases unmatched: 8. The CDR3 is CASRETGFGSPLHF. The CDR3 coding sequence is TGTGCCAGCAGGGAGACAGGGTTTGGTTCACCCCTCCACTTT.

The chain carries TRBV16 and TRBJ1-2, with 9 bases that match TRBD1. With 1 base clipped from V and 7 bases from J, the junction kept 10 bases outside the gene matches. The CDR3 has 16 residues. Per germline, CDR1 KGHSY and CDR2 FQNENV. The CDR3 DNA sequence: TGTGCCAGCAGCCAATACGGGGACAGGGCAGAAAGTGGCTACACCTTC. It encodes CASSQYGDRAESGYTF. The entire variable domain, with the rest obtained from reference TRBV16 and TRBJ1-2, is as follows: GEEVAQTPKHLVRGEGQKAKLYCAPIKGHSYVFWYQQVLKNEFKFLISFQNENVFDETGMPKERFSAKCLPNSPCSLEIQATKLEDSAVYFCASSQYGDRAESGYTFGSGTRLTVV.

The chain is built from TRBV19 and TRBJ2-2; a possible D gene is TRBD1 (6 bases). The CDR3 spans 12 residues. Germline CDR1 is LNHDA and CDR2 is SQIVND (reference sequence). With 6 bases removed from V and 7 bases from J, the gap between germline ends came to 9 bases. The CDR3 DNA is TGTGCCAGTAGCCAGGGGATCGGGGAGCTGTTTTTT. Encoded protein: CASSQGIGELFF.

This chain uses TRBV4-1 with TRBJ2-5, with TRBD1 identical over 8 bases. The J call is doubtful: the DNA matches TRBJ2-7 better. This CDR3 region has 15 residues. Germline V lookup: CDR1 MGHRA, CDR2 YSYEKL. The CDR3 region is CASSQAGTGLTEQYF. CDR3 DNA sequence: TGCGCCAGCAGCCAAGCCGGGACAGGCCTCACCGAGCAGTACTTC.

V usage is TRBV9 and J usage is TRBJ2-7; 8 positions match TRBD2. The CDR3 extends over 15 amino acids. CDR1 and CDR2 from the germline V gene are SGDLS and YYNGEE. V lost 1 base and J lost 3; bases outside the gene matches: 6. CDR3 nucleotide sequence: TGTGCCAGCAGCGTAACCGGGGGGGAGGGCTACGAGCAGTACTTC. It codes for CASSVTGGEGYEQYF.

V gene TRBV6-5 combines with J gene TRBJ1-2; 9 bases agree with TRBD1. Germline-derived CDR1 and CDR2 are MNHEY and SVGAGI. The J segment lost 8 bases and the V segment lost 6 bases, leaving 10 bases of the junction unmatched. This CDR3 comprises 14 residues. The CDR3, as DNA: TGTGCCAGCAGATTACAGGGGGCCCTGGGAGGCTACACCTTC. This sequence encodes CASRLQGALGGYTF.

The J gene is TRBJ1-4, the V gene TRBV11-2; no firm D call. The V gene's germline CDR1 is SGHAT and CDR2 FQNNGV. CDR3 size: 12 residues. V gave up 3 bases and J gave up 3 bases, with 2 bases separating them. This chain's CDR3 is CASSFANEKLFF. Here the CDR3 DNA reads TGTGCCAGCAGCTTCGCTAATGAAAAACTGTTTTTT. Together with reference TRBV11-2 and TRBJ1-4, the CDR3 gives the full variable domain: EAGVAQSPRYKIIEKRQSVAFWCNPISGHATLYWYQQILGQGPKLLIQFQNNGVVDDSQLPKDRFSAERLKGVDSTLKIQPAKLEDSAVYLCASSFANEKLFFGSGTQLSVL.

This clone was seen only once. The chain carries TRBV19 and TRBJ2-6; D gene ambiguous. CDR3 length: 18 amino acids. Trimming took 1 base from V and 0 from J, leaving 13 bases between them. Germline lookup yields CDR1 LNHDA and CDR2 SQIVND (reference sequence). CDR3 sequence (DNA): TGTGCCAGTAGTATAGGGGCCTCTTCCTACTCTGGGGCCAACGTCCTGACTTTC. Protein product: CASSIGASSYSGANVLTF.

The J gene is TRBJ2-7, the V gene TRBV5-6, with TRBD2 identical over 9 bases. This CDR3 spans 15 amino acids. CDR1 is SGHDT, CDR2 YYEEEE, per germline. Trimming cost V 2 bases and J 2 bases; bases outside gene matches: 5. This CDR3 reads CASSFTSGPTYEQYF. Written as DNA, the CDR3 is TGTGCCAGCAGCTTTACTAGCGGGCCCACCTACGAGCAGTACTTC.

Only one count was recorded for this clone. This chain uses TRBV7-9 with TRBJ2-7; 12 bases fit TRBD2. Germline CDR1 reads SEHNR; CDR2 reads FQNEAQ (reference sequence). The CDR3 has 17 amino acids. V gave up 5 bases and J gave up 0 bases; unmatched junction bases: 8. CDR3 DNA sequence: TGTGCCAGCAGCCTTTACCAGACTAGCGGGAGCTCCTACGAGCAGTACTTC. Amino acids: CASSLYQTSGSSYEQYF. Full variable domain (outside the CDR3, taken from reference TRBV7-9 and TRBJ2-7): DTGVSQNPRHKITKRGQNVTFRCDPISEHNRLYWYRQTLGQGPEFLTYFQNEAQLEKSRLLSDRFSAERPKGSFSTLEIQRTEQGDSAMYLCASSLYQTSGSSYEQYFGPGTRLTVT.

The V gene is TRBV7-8, the J gene TRBJ1-3; a weak D match, TRBD1 (5 bases). V gave up 4 bases and J gave up 3 bases, with 16 bases separating them. CDR1 SGHVS and CDR2 FQNEAQ come from the germline V gene. The CDR3 is 16 residues long. The CDR3 region has the DNA TGTGCCAGCAGCTCGGCTCGCGGGGCTTATGGAAACACCATATATTTT. Translated: CASSSARGAYGNTIYF.

The chain combines TRBV6-5 with TRBJ1-1, with D possibly being TRBD1 (6 bases). Trimming left V 6 bases short and J 0 bases short, with 14 bases between. Germline CDR1 reads MNHEY; CDR2 reads SVGAGI. The CDR3 sequence is 15 residues long. DNA of the CDR3: TGTGCCAGCAGACCCCCGGGACACCTGAACACTGAAGCTTTCTTT. The encoded protein is CASRPPGHLNTEAFF.

In DNA form, the CDR3 reads TGTGCCACCAGCAGAGATTTGGCGAACACTGAAGCTTTCTTT. Translating it yields CATSRDLANTEAFF. This chain connects TRBV15 to TRBJ1-1, with D unresolved. This CDR3 spans 14 amino acids. Deletions cut 0 bases from V and 1 base from J, with 6 bases between. The germline gives CDR1 LNHNV, CDR2 YYDKDF (reference sequence).

This chain uses TRBV6-1 with TRBJ2-4, with 7 bases fitting TRBD2. V was clipped by 7 bases and J by 0 bases; unmatched bases: 3. Per the germline V gene, CDR1 is MNHNS and CDR2 is SASEGT. The CDR3 covers 14 residues. The CDR3 loop reads CASTGGGAKNIQYF. The CDR3 coding sequence is TGTGCCAGCACGGGCGGGGGAGCCAAAAACATTCAGTACTTC.

This clone came up once. V and J are TRBV2 and TRBJ2-7; D gene uncertain. The germline CDR1 and CDR2 sequences are SNHLY and FYNNEI. V lost 3 bases and J lost 2, with 8 bases in between. This CDR3 region has 13 residues. CDR3 loop: CASSELWPYEQYF. For the CDR3, the DNA is TGTGCCAGCAGTGAGCTGTGGCCCTACGAGCAGTACTTC.

J is TRBJ2-7 and V is TRBV19; a possible D gene is TRBD1 (7 bases). This CDR3 is 14 amino acids long. CDR1 LNHDA and CDR2 SQIVND come from the germline V gene (reference sequence). The V end was cut by 5 bases, the J end by 2 bases, with 13 bases between. CDR3 in DNA: TGTGCCAGTAGTGCCAGGGGGGAGACCTACGAGCAGTACTTC. Translation gives CASSARGETYEQYF.

The chain links TRBV6-5 to TRBJ1-2, with D unclear. V gave up 6 bases and J gave up 2 bases, with 13 bases separating them. The CDR3 is made up of 14 amino acids. Germline V gene lookup returns CDR1 MNHEY and CDR2 SVGAGI. The CDR3 protein is CASRSTGVNYGYTF. In nucleotides, the CDR3 is TGTGCCAGCAGATCGACTGGCGTAAACTATGGCTACACCTTC.

V and J are TRBV6-5 and TRBJ1-2, with TRBD1 matching over 8 bases. Germline V gives CDR1 MNHEY, CDR2 SVGAGI. The junction had 7 bases not matched to a gene; V was cut back by 4 bases and J by 6 bases. The CDR3 has 14 residues. This CDR3 is CASSSTGGVDGYTF. CDR3 nucleotide sequence: TGTGCCAGCAGTTCCACAGGGGGAGTAGATGGCTACACCTTC.

The V and J genes are TRBV5-1 and TRBJ2-7; the match to TRBD2 covers 7 bases. This CDR3 comprises 13 residues. V was pared by 4 bases and J by 3 bases, with 4 bases of the junction left unmatched. Germline values: CDR1 SGHRS, CDR2 YFSETQ. CDR3 sequence (DNA): TGCGCCAGCAGCGCAAGGACTAGCTACGAGCAGTACTTC. Translating it yields CASSARTSYEQYF.

The J gene is TRBJ2-7, the V gene TRBV28, with TRBD1 matching 7 bases. CDR1 MDHEN and CDR2 SYDVKM come from the germline V gene. With V trimmed by 8 bases and J by 1 base, 5 bases remained unmatched. The CDR3 runs to 13 residues. The CDR3 region has the DNA TGTGCCAGCTCACGACAGGGTTCCTACGAGCAGTACTTC. This translates into CASSRQGSYEQYF.

The CDR3: CASSENHSFIGYTF. In DNA form, the CDR3 reads TGTGCCAGCAGTGAAAACCACAGTTTTATTGGCTACACCTTC. The V gene is TRBV6-5, the J gene TRBJ1-2; D is undetermined. The V end lost 5 bases, the J end lost 7 bases, and 17 bases lay between the germline ends. This CDR3 region has 14 residues. The germline V gene encodes CDR1 MNHEY and CDR2 SVGAGI.

J is TRBJ2-5 and V is TRBV7-2; a weak D match, TRBD2 (6 bases). CDR1 SGHTA and CDR2 FQGNSA come from the germline V gene. The CDR3 sequence is 13 residues long. V was pared by 5 bases and J by 2 bases, with 9 bases between. The CDR3: CASSGGQQETQYF. The DNA for the CDR3 is TGTGCCAGCAGCGGAGGGCAACAAGAGACCCAGTACTTC. Drawing the rest from reference TRBV7-2 and TRBJ2-5, the complete variable domain is GAGVSQSPSNKVTEKGKDVELRCDPISGHTALYWYRQSLGQGLEFLIYFQGNSAPDKSGLPSDRFSAERTGGSVSTLTIQRTQQEDSAVYLCASSGGQQETQYFGPGTRLLVL.